This T cell receptor beta chain was identified during a study of blood T cell repertoires in COVID-19. Germline V gene sequence: CDR1 MDHEN, CDR2 SYDVKM. Germline trimming cut 6 bases from V and 3 bases from J; bases unmatched to any gene: 8. The CDR3 contains 14 residues. Profiled with immunoSEQ multiplex PCR; TCRdb holds only in-frame clones, not every one. The repertoire holds under 120,000 clones, with approximately 79% as singletons. The source material was peripheral blood. The chain uses TRBV28 and TRBJ2-7, with 7 bases aligning to TRBD1. The TCR comes from a man aged 65 to 79 with active or convalescent COVID-19. For the CDR3, the DNA is TGTGCCAGCAGGCCCCCGGGACAGAACTACGAGCAGTACTTC. This codes for CASRPPGQNYEQYF.